Listed below are T cell receptor beta chains from one sample, sequenced in a study of T cell repertoires in cytomegalovirus infection. TCRdb passed the reads through MiXCR, listing each CDR3 protein once. The sample shows approximately 170,000 distinct CDR3 sequences, 17% of them seen only once. Sequences were obtained from CD8+ T cells from PBMCs. Receptor source: a human donor in good health (CMV status not recorded). Some clones in this sample may be carry-over from other donors' samples. The CDR3 runs from the conserved cysteine through the conserved F or W. The D gene is left open where the match is weak. Size is stated for part of the rows, as once, few or many counts, or as a class when the clone is expanded.

cdr3_aa	cdr3_nt	d_call	j_call	v_call	clone_size
CASSPSTQRNTEAFF	TGTGCCAGCAGCCCCTCCACGCAGAGGAACACTGAAGCTTTCTTT	NA	TRBJ1-1	TRBV14	NA
CASSPETRGKLFF	TGTGCCAGCAGCCCTGAAACCCGAGGAAAACTGTTTTTT	NA	TRBJ1-4	TRBV7-2	few
CASSYSLTGYSYEQYF	TGTGCCAGCAGTTATTCCCTGACAGGCTACTCCTACGAGCAGTACTTC	NA	TRBJ2-7	TRBV6-2/TRBV6-3	few
CASSLEWGSYNEQFF	TGTGCCAGCAGCTTGGAGTGGGGCTCCTACAATGAGCAGTTCTTC	NA	TRBJ2-1	TRBV7-2	NA
CASSQGDYDGYTF	TGCGCCAGCAGCCAAGGGGACTATGATGGCTACACCTTC	NA	TRBJ1-2	TRBV4-3	NA
CASSFGQGPYEQYF	TGTGCCAGCAGTTTTGGACAGGGTCCCTACGAGCAGTACTTC	TRBD1	TRBJ2-7	TRBV12-3/TRBV12-4	NA
CSGSRETGSSYEQYF	TGCAGTGGAAGTCGGGAGACAGGGTCCTCCTACGAGCAGTACTTC	NA	TRBJ2-7	TRBV20-1	few
CASSIAARRDQPQHF	TGTGCCAGTAGTATAGCAGCGCGTAGGGATCAGCCCCAGCATTTT	NA	TRBJ1-5	TRBV19	NA
CASQDGQNTEAFF	TGTGCCTCACAGGACGGGCAGAACACTGAAGCTTTCTTT	NA	TRBJ1-1	TRBV6-1	many
CASSFIGTDSYEQYF	TGTGCCAGCAGTTTTATCGGGACAGATTCCTACGAGCAGTACTTC	TRBD1	TRBJ2-7	TRBV7-2	NA
CASRSRGVPERTYNSPLHF	TGTGCCAGCAGAAGTAGGGGCGTCCCGGAAAGAACCTATAATTCACCCCTCCACTTT	NA	TRBJ1-6	TRBV28	few